This paragraph covers one T cell receptor beta chain sequence. Its antigen is unidentified. This record belongs to a study of T cell responses to AZD1222 COVID-19 vaccine. CDR1 SQVTM and CDR2 ANQGSEA come from the germline V gene. V dropped 4 bases and J dropped 7 bases, with 13 bases sitting between them. The CDR3 has 12 amino acids. The method was immunoSEQ multiplex PCR; TCRdb's version includes in-frame clones alone and lacks a portion of them. Of 150,000 to 200,000 clones in the sample, 80% to 95% were seen once. Findings and limits, study-wide: Two AZD1222 doses significantly raised spike-specific TCR breadth and depth over controls. Repertoire sampling was restricted to post-peak T cell response timepoints. Most donors were white British and more were female, and clonal diversity was possibly underestimated.

The sequencing here drew on peripheral blood, taken on day 0 of AZD1222 vaccination. This sequence joins TRBV29-1 and TRBJ1-1; D is possibly TRBD1 (6 bases). The receptor was isolated from an adult in good health. The CDR3 sequence: CSVVWGASEAFF. The CDR3 nucleotides are TGCAGCGTTGTTTGGGGGGCAAGTGAAGCTTTCTTT.